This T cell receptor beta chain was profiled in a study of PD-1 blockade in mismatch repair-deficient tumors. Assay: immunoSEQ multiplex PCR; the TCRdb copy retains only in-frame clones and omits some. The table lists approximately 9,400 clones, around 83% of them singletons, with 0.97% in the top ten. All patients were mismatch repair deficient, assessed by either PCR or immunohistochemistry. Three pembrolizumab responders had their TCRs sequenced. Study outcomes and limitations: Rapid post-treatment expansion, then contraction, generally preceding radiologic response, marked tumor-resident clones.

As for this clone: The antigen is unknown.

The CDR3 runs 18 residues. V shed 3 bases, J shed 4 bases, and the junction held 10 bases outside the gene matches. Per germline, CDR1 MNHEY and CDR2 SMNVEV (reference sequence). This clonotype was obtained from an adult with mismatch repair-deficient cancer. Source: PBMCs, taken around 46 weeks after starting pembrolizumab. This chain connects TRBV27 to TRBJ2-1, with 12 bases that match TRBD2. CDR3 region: CASSFRATSGSVYNEQFF. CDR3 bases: TGTGCCAGCAGTTTCAGAGCGACTAGCGGGAGTGTTTACAATGAGCAGTTCTTC.